This is a list of T cell receptor beta chains from one sample in a study of PD-1 blockade in classical Hodgkin lymphoma. Assay: immunoSEQ multiplex PCR; the TCRdb copy retains only in-frame clones and omits some. The profile shows 30,000 or so clones, just over 90% of them singletons. The sample comprised peripheral blood mononuclear cells (PBMCs). The receptors here all came from a human donor with classical Hodgkin lymphoma. Both conserved end residues are part of each CDR3. Each record gives: CDR3 protein, CDR3 DNA, V gene, J gene, clone size, D gene. The D gene is left open where the match is weak. Rows may omit the clone size; those that give it use once, few, many or a size class.

CASSQETAARGTQYF	TGCGCCAGCAGCCAAGAAACTGCGGCGCGGGGGACCCAGTACTTC	TRBV4-1	TRBJ2-5	NA	NA
CASSLSETGGNEQFF	TGCGCCAGCAGCCTATCCGAGACAGGGGGCAATGAGCAGTTCTTC	TRBV4-3	TRBJ2-1	NA	TRBD1
CASSSVLGPQHF	TGTGCCAGCAGCTCAGTCCTAGGGCCCCAGCATTTT	TRBV7-8	TRBJ1-5	NA	NA
CASSLGGGPGNTIYF	TGTGCCAGCAGTCTGGGGGGGGGACCTGGAAACACCATATATTTT	TRBV28	TRBJ1-3	NA	NA
CAISGIGQSYNEQFF	TGTGCCATCAGTGGTATTGGGCAGAGCTACAATGAGCAGTTCTTC	TRBV10-3	TRBJ2-1	NA	NA
CASSHVAPNTGELFF	TGTGCCAGCAGCCACGTGGCTCCGAACACCGGGGAGCTGTTTTTT	TRBV4-2	TRBJ2-2	NA	NA
CASSEWGQGARLDEQYF	TGTGCCAGCAGTGAATGGGGACAGGGGGCGCGACTAGACGAGCAGTACTTC	TRBV2	TRBJ2-7	NA	TRBD1
CSVGMTGGRETQYF	TGCAGCGTTGGAATGACAGGGGGCCGGGAGACCCAGTACTTC	TRBV29-1	TRBJ2-5	NA	TRBD1
CASSPPSWDRGWYEQYF	TGTGCCAGCAGCCCCCCGTCCTGGGACAGGGGATGGTACGAGCAGTACTTC	TRBV7-2	TRBJ2-7	few	TRBD1
CASSVDGQGVQDEQYF	TGTGCCAGCAGCGTAGACGGACAGGGCGTTCAGGACGAGCAGTACTTC	TRBV9	TRBJ2-7	NA	TRBD1
CASGGEKLFF	TGTGCCAGCGGCGGTGAAAAACTGTTTTTT	TRBV7-9	TRBJ1-4	NA	NA
CAISGATEAFF	TGTGCCATCAGCGGGGCAACTGAAGCTTTCTTT	TRBV10-3	TRBJ1-1	few	NA
CASRTGTAPTNEKLFF	TGTGCCAGCAGGACAGGGACAGCACCAACTAATGAAAAACTGTTTTTT	TRBV5-6	TRBJ1-4	NA	TRBD1
CASRTGGRPIQYF	TGTGCCAGCAGAACAGGGGGCCGCCCCATTCAGTACTTC	TRBV7-2	TRBJ2-4	NA	TRBD1
CASSPLAGGSYEQYF	TGCGCCAGCAGCCCCTTAGCGGGAGGTTCCTACGAGCAGTACTTC	TRBV5-1	TRBJ2-7	once	TRBD2
CASSSPGLLNEQFF	TGTGCCAGCAGCTCGCCAGGGCTCCTCAATGAGCAGTTCTTC	TRBV11-3	TRBJ2-1	NA	NA
CASSLEGGRDEQFF	TGCGCCAGCAGCTTGGAAGGGGGGCGCGATGAGCAGTTCTTC	TRBV5-1	TRBJ2-1	NA	NA
CATIPDPFTGELFF	TGTGCCACCATCCCCGACCCCTTCACCGGGGAGCTGTTTTTT	TRBV6-6	TRBJ2-2	NA	NA
CASSLSGGTDTQYF	TGTGCCAGCAGCTTGAGCGGGGGCACAGATACGCAGTATTTT	TRBV7-2	TRBJ2-3	NA	TRBD2
CSVVRTGAEKLFF	TGCAGCGTTGTGAGGACAGGGGCTGAAAAACTGTTTTTT	TRBV29-1	TRBJ1-4	NA	TRBD1
CASSLGGAGVRRETQYF	TGTGCCAGCAGCTTAGGGGGGGCGGGAGTTCGCCGGGAGACCCAGTACTTC	TRBV7-2	TRBJ2-5	NA	NA
CASSRARRAGSVYGYTF	TGTGCCAGCAGTCGGGCCCGGAGGGCAGGGTCGGTCTATGGCTACACCTTC	TRBV28	TRBJ1-2	once	NA
CASNPHSIGAYNEQFF	TGTGCCAGCAACCCACATTCGATCGGGGCCTACAATGAGCAGTTCTTC	TRBV5-4	TRBJ2-1	once	NA
CASSLGGLTDTQYF	TGTGCCAGCAGCTTAGGGGGGCTAACAGATACGCAGTATTTT	TRBV7-8	TRBJ2-3	NA	NA
CASSYSDWEDEQFF	TGTGCCAGCAGTTATTCGGACTGGGAGGATGAGCAGTTCTTC	TRBV6-5	TRBJ2-1	NA	NA
CASTLLWGGPETQYF	TGTGCCAGCACCCTCCTGTGGGGGGGCCCAGAGACCCAGTACTTC	TRBV11-1	TRBJ2-5	few	NA
CASSILAGGSEQYF	TGTGCCAGCAGCATCCTAGCGGGAGGAAGCGAGCAGTACTTC	TRBV7-2	TRBJ2-7	once	TRBD2
CSVEDARGQETQYF	TGCAGCGTTGAAGATGCGAGGGGCCAAGAGACCCAGTACTTC	TRBV29-1	TRBJ2-5	NA	NA
CASSELLAGGAKNIQYF	TGCGCCAGCAGTGAGTTGCTAGCGGGTGGGGCCAAAAACATTCAGTACTTC	TRBV10-2	TRBJ2-4	NA	TRBD2
CASSLDRDFQPQHF	TGTGCCAGCAGTTTGGACAGAGATTTTCAGCCCCAGCATTTT	TRBV27	TRBJ1-5	NA	NA
CASSLGVANYGYTF	TGTGCCAGCAGCTTGGGAGTAGCTAACTATGGCTACACCTTC	TRBV5-6	TRBJ1-2	NA	NA
CASSPDRGRTEAFF	TGTGCCAGCAGCCCAGACAGGGGGCGAACTGAAGCTTTCTTT	TRBV5-4	TRBJ1-1	NA	TRBD1
CASSTTETNEKLFF	TGTGCCAGCAGCACGACAGAAACTAATGAAAAACTGTTTTTT	TRBV11-2	TRBJ1-4	NA	NA
CASSLGVQLYNEQFF	TGCGCCAGCAGCTTGGGAGTCCAACTCTACAATGAGCAGTTCTTC	TRBV5-1	TRBJ2-1	NA	NA
CASSTVDSYEQYF	TGTGCCAGCTCCACGGTGGACTCCTACGAGCAGTACTTC	TRBV18	TRBJ2-7	NA	NA
CASSSPGLHFHTDTQYF	TGTGCCAGCAGTTCCCCAGGACTTCACTTTCACACAGATACGCAGTATTTT	TRBV28	TRBJ2-3	NA	NA